This T cell receptor (beta chain) emerged from a study of PD-1 blockade in classical Hodgkin lymphoma. Study overall: The nivolumab dose that patients received was 3 mg/kg, given intravenously every 2 weeks. Study conclusions and caveats: Undefined causes, possibly disease activity or prior therapy, underlie the repertoire differences. Whereas CD4+ TCR diversity had risen significantly by C4D1, CD8+ TCR diversity had not. It was among complete responders that baseline diversity resembled that of newly diagnosed patients.

Only in-frame clones appear in the TCRdb table, and some are missing; sequencing was by immunoSEQ multiplex PCR. The sample contains under 15,000 clones, 84% of which appear only once. About this clone: Its matching antigen is unknown.

Germline CDR1 SGHTA, CDR2 FQGNSA. The V end was cut by 1 base, the J end by 0 bases, with 10 bases between. The CDR3 has 16 amino acids. Brentuximab vedotin exposure varied among the patients, all of whom had relapsed after autologous stem cell transplantation. Sequencing was performed on peripheral blood mononuclear cells (PBMCs), taken at baseline. This receptor was taken from a human donor with classical Hodgkin lymphoma. The chain links TRBV7-2 to TRBJ1-3, with unresolved D. The CDR3 loop is CASSLGGYSSGNTIYF. The CDR3, as DNA: TGTGCCAGCAGCTTAGGCGGATACAGCTCTGGAAACACCATATATTTT.